This entry concerns a single T cell receptor beta chain. Time point reported: persistent/refractory GD, antithyroid drugs over 5 years with positive TRAb. After RNA was extracted from PBMCs, the TCR library was made from it. The authors drew patients from an endocrinology department in Xi'an, China. The sample comes from a study of regulatory T cells in long-lasting Graves disease. This CDR3 has 16 amino acids. The ends were cut back, 5 bases at V and 1 base at J, with 12 bases in the middle. The germline V gene has CDR1 PRHDT and CDR2 FYEKMQ (reference sequence). Arm-PCR of CDR3 regions and iRepertoire HTBI primers were the basis on which TCR beta libraries were built. Via MiXCR, TCRdb re-called the multiplex PCR reads, giving one row per CDR3 protein. Found here are 400,000 to 600,000 distinct CDR3 sequences, roughly 21% of them singletons; the top ten hold roughly 7.1%.

This receptor was obtained from a female donor with Graves disease. This specimen was peripheral blood mononuclear cells (PBMCs), taken when the disease was refractory, from a patient treated with antithyroid drugs. V and J are TRBV13 and TRBJ1-6; maybe TRBD1 (6 bases). CDR3 sequence: CASSEGRGSYNSPLHF. In nucleotides, the CDR3 is TGTGCCAGCAGCGAAGGCAGGGGATCCTATAATTCACCCCTCCACTTT.